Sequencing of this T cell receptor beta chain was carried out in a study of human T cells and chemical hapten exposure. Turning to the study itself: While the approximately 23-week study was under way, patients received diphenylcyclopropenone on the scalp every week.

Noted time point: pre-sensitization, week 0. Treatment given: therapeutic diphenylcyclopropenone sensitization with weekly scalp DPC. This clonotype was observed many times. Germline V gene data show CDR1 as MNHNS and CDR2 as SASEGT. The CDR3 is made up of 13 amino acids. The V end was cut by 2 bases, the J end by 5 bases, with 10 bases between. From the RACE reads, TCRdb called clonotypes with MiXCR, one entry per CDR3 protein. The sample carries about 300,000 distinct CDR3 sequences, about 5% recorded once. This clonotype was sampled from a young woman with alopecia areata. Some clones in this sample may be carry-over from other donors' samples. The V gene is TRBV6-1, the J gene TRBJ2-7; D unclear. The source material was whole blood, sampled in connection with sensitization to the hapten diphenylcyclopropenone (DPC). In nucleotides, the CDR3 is TGTGCCAGCAGTGAATTCTTTTCTCACGAGCAGTACTTC. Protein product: CASSEFFSHEQYF.